This TCR beta chain derives from a study of vaccination effects on CD4 cells after COVID-19. Comments on this clone: The antigen remains unidentified.

This table comes from immunoSEQ multiplex PCR, and its TCRdb copy is limited to in-frame clones, with some not included. The table shows some 25,000 clones, with roughly three quarters occurring only once. Before sequencing took place, the ViraFEST assay used viral peptide pools to expand antigen-specific CD4+ T cells. The authors isolated CD4+ T cells after about eleven days of culture. Infection with SARS-CoV-2 occurred in the person between March and December 2020, and PCR confirmed it. There are 17 residues in the CDR3. Per germline, CDR1 KGHSH and CDR2 LQKENI. The V end was cut by 1 base, the J end by 6 bases, with 22 bases between.

V gene TRBV18 combines with J gene TRBJ2-7; D is perhaps TRBD1 or TRBD2 (5 bases each). The TCR originated in a human donor who had a prior SARS-CoV-2 infection. Source: CD4+ T cells from PBMCs cultured with SARS-CoV-2 spike peptides, taken before COVID-19 vaccination. The CDR3 DNA reads TGTGCCAGCTCACCACGGCCGGCGGGTAAAGGGGCTTCCGAGCAGTACTTC. It translates to CASSPRPAGKGASEQYF.